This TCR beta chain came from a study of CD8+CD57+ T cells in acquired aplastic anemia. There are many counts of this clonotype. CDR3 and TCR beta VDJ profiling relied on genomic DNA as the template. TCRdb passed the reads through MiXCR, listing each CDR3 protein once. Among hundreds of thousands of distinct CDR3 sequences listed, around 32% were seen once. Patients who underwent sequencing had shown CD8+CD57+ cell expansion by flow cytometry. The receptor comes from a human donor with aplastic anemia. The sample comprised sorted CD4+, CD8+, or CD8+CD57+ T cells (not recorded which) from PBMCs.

The CDR3 loop is CASLRDEGGDTEAFF. The CDR3 bases are TGTGCCAGCCTCCGGGACGAAGGGGGAGACACTGAAGCTTTCTTT. The chain uses TRBV2 and TRBJ1-1; D possibly corresponds to TRBD1 (6 bases). The CDR3 is 15 residues long. V was shortened by 8 bases and J by 3 bases, with 19 bases between the two germline ends. Germline assignment: CDR1 SNHLY and CDR2 FYNNEI.